This entry concerns a single T cell receptor beta chain. This sample was included in a study of cytomegalovirus exposure and HLA in healthy donors. The CDR3 extends over 15 amino acids. Germline CDR1 SGHDT, CDR2 YYEEEE. V was cut by 6 bases and J by 0 bases, with 13 bases left in between. PCR primers comprised 60 Vbeta and 13 Jbeta primers. TCRdb's copy holds only in-frame clones and misses some; the assay was immunoSEQ multiplex PCR. The repertoire holds around 150,000 clones, approximately 72% seen once, with 6% to 7.5% in the top ten. Sequenced material: PBMCs. The TCR originated in a man aged 40-50 years in good health and CMV-seropositive. The rearrangement joins TRBV5-6 to TRBJ1-3; D unresolved. CDR3 amino acids: CASKRVDYSGNTIYF. The CDR3 bases are TGTGCCAGCAAGCGCGTCGACTACTCTGGAAACACCATATATTTT.